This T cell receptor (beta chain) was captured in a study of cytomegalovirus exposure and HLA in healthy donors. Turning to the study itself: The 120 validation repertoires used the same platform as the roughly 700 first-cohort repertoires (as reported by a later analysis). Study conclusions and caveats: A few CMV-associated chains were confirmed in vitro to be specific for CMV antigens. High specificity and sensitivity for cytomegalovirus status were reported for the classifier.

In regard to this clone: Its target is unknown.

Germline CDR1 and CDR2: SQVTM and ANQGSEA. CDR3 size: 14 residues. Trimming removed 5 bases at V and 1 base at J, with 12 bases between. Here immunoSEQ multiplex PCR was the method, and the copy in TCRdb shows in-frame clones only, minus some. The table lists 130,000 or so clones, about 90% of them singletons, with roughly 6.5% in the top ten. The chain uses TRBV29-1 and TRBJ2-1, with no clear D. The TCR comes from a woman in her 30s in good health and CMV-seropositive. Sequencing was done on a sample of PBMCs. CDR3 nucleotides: TGCAGCGTTATTATCAATCTATCCTACAATGAGCAGTTCTTC. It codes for CSVIINLSYNEQFF.